This T cell receptor beta chain is from a study of T cell responses to AZD1222 COVID-19 vaccine. Study-level information: Pooled together were second doses at about 4 or about 12 weeks.

Sequencing was performed with immunoSEQ multiplex PCR; in TCRdb, only in-frame clones are kept and a portion is missing. The sample records around 150,000 clones, roughly 92% being singletons. In the case of this clone: The antigen is not known.

Trimming removed 7 bases from V and 6 bases from J; junction bases left unmatched: 5. This CDR3 has 13 residues. Germline V gene lookup returns CDR1 MDHEN and CDR2 SYDVKM. Study-wide results and caveats: At baseline, seropositivity was found in only a handful of AZD1222 recipients. The donor group comprised mostly white British people and more females; the analysis possibly underestimated clonal diversity.

The chain is built from TRBV28 and TRBJ2-1; 8 bases align to TRBD2. The receptor was derived from an adult in good health. The sequenced sample was peripheral blood, obtained on day 0 of AZD1222 vaccination. CDR3 bases: TGTGCCAGCAATTTCGGGACTAGCAATGAGCAGTTCTTC. Its translation is CASNFGTSNEQFF.